The clone carrying this T cell receptor beta chain occurred many times. What it recognizes is unknown. This sample is drawn from a study of CD8 T cells in ankylosing spondylitis. The TCR beta libraries were generated through quantitative 5'-RACE incorporating molecular barcodes. MiXCR, run by TCRdb on the 5' RACE reads, gives a single entry per CDR3 protein. The table includes around 100,000 distinct CDR3 sequences, approximately 9.6% detected once. Study-wide points: As for the disease-linked clones, they showed a CD8+ phenotype and occurred at relatively low frequencies in peripheral blood. A TCR beta motif made of fewer than ten highly homologous variants seemed typical of ankylosing spondylitis blood.

Trimming took off 3 bases at V and 2 bases at J, with 22 bases between the two ends. The CDR3 consists of 18 residues. Per germline, CDR1 SGHKS and CDR2 YYEKEE (reference sequence). This clonotype was sampled from a male donor with ankylosing spondylitis. The rearrangement joins TRBV5-5 to TRBJ2-3; either TRBD1 or TRBD2 may supply D (5 bases each). The source material was blood, either unsorted or a sorted T cell fraction (not recorded which). CDR3 region: CASSSSPGLWDDTDTQYF. The CDR3 DNA sequence: TGTGCCAGCAGCTCCTCACCCGGCTTGTGGGACGACACAGATACGCAGTATTTT. Full variable domain (remainder filled in from reference TRBV5-5 and TRBJ2-3): DAGVTQSPTHLIKTRGQQVTLRCSPISGHKSVSWYQQVLGQGPQFIFQYYEKEERGRGNFPDRFSARQFPNYSSELNVNALLLGDSALYLCASSSSPGLWDDTDTQYFGPGTRLTVL.